This entry describes one T cell receptor (beta chain). As yet, its antigen is unknown. The sample originates from a study of cytomegalovirus exposure and HLA in healthy donors. Study results and limitations: Across donors, sequencing depth was assumed by presence/absence analyses to be roughly uniform. With high specificity and sensitivity, the classifier reportedly diagnosed cytomegalovirus status.

The CDR3 spans 14 residues. Trimming at V came to 5 bases and at J to 3 bases, leaving 7 bases not matched to a gene. CDR1 is MNHNS and CDR2 is SASEGT in the germline V gene. In the PCR, 60 Vbeta and 13 Jbeta primers were used. Here immunoSEQ multiplex PCR was the method, and the copy in TCRdb shows in-frame clones only, minus some. The table lists approximately 120,000 clones, over 75% of them singletons. This receptor was identified in a woman in her 40s in good health and CMV-seropositive. The specimen was PBMCs. The chain couples TRBV6-1 to TRBJ2-7; 7 bases fit TRBD1. The CDR3 protein is CASSIRQGLYEQYF. The CDR3, as DNA: TGTGCCAGCAGTATACGACAGGGTCTCTACGAGCAGTACTTC.